The 20 T cell receptor beta chains listed next were all sequenced from one sample in a study of beta chain features in type 1 diabetes. Study-wide points: The study found moderately but significantly shorter TCRB CDR3s in all four CD4+ subsets of Type 1 diabetes patients.

Expressed TCRB transcripts were sequenced because the isolated RNA had all been reverse transcribed beforehand. TCRdb's table, derived via immunoSEQ multiplex PCR, lists solely in-frame clones and lacks some. The profile covers around 150,000 clones, with around 9.7% appearing a single time and about 0.7% taken by the ten largest. These TCRs' antigens remain unknown. The sequencing input was central memory CD4+ T cells from blood. The source of these receptors is a woman younger than 45 with type 1 diabetes.

This clone occurred many times. The V and J genes are TRBV2 and TRBJ2-7, with 8 bases matching TRBD2. Unmatched junction bases numbered 7, after V lost 4 bases and J lost 2 bases. The CDR3 has 15 residues. Germline CDR1 is SNHLY and CDR2 is FYNNEI. DNA for the CDR3: TGTGCCAGCAGTGGGACTAGCCACAGTACCTACGAGCAGTACTTC. Protein sequence: CASSGTSHSTYEQYF.

This sequence joins TRBV20-1 and TRBJ2-5, with D hard to call. In germline, CDR1 is DFQATT, CDR2 SNEGSKA (reference sequence). CDR3 size: 10 residues. With 7 bases removed from V and 5 bases from J, the gap between germline ends came to 8 bases. The CDR3 loop is CSVQRETQYF. DNA for the CDR3: TGCAGTGTACAACGCGAGACCCAGTACTTC.

V gene TRBV28 combines with J gene TRBJ1-3; D is undetermined. The ends were cut back, 6 bases at V and 0 bases at J, with 9 bases in the middle. This CDR3 has 14 amino acids. The germline V gene has CDR1 MDHEN and CDR2 SYDVKM. The CDR3, as DNA: TGTGCCAGCAGACTGTACAGCTCTGGAAACACCATATATTTT. This codes for CASRLYSSGNTIYF.

This rearrangement joins TRBV30 to TRBJ2-5; 8 bases are a match to TRBD2. Germline V lookup: CDR1 GTSNPN, CDR2 SVGIG (reference sequence). V was clipped by 0 bases and J by 4 bases; unmatched bases: 10. The CDR3 is 16 amino acids. This chain's CDR3 is CAWSVGLASSGETQYF. The CDR3 nucleotides read TGTGCCTGGAGTGTCGGACTAGCCTCATCGGGAGAGACCCAGTACTTC.

This clone showed up just a few times. This rearrangement joins TRBV13 to TRBJ1-1; tentatively, D is TRBD1 (5 bases). The CDR3 covers 14 residues. The germline CDR1 and CDR2 sequences are PRHDT and FYEKMQ (reference sequence). The V and J ends lost 5 bases and 3 bases respectively, with 13 bases between them. The chain's CDR3 is CASSVGGRDTEAFF. The CDR3 bases are TGTGCCAGCAGCGTGGGGGGGAGGGACACTGAAGCTTTCTTT.

The V and J genes are TRBV6-5 and TRBJ1-2; 8 bases map to TRBD1. The J segment lost 9 bases and the V segment lost 7 bases, leaving 13 bases of the junction unmatched. Germline-derived CDR1 and CDR2 are MNHEY and SVGAGI. The CDR3 runs to 14 residues. The CDR3 sequence is CASKTIDRGDSYTF. The CDR3, as DNA: TGTGCCAGCAAAACGATCGACAGGGGAGATAGCTACACCTTC.

This clone appeared a few times. This chain joins TRBV15 and TRBJ2-5; 9 bases map to TRBD1. In germline, CDR1 is LNHNV, CDR2 YYDKDF (reference sequence). The V gene end was trimmed by 2 bases and the J gene end by 4 bases; junction bases not matched to a gene: 17. The CDR3 sequence is 19 residues long. CDR3 residues: CATSRNKQPGQGLGETQYF. In nucleotides, the CDR3 is TGTGCCACCAGCAGAAACAAACAACCGGGACAGGGATTGGGAGAGACCCAGTACTTC.

This clone came up a few times. The sample has other DNA sequences that encode this CDR3 too. The chain couples TRBV5-1 to TRBJ2-1; possibly TRBD1 for D (6 bases). The CDR3 is 14 amino acids. In germline, CDR1 is SGHRS, CDR2 YFSETQ. Trimming left V 0 bases short and J 5 bases short, with 9 bases between. In DNA, the CDR3 is TGCGCCAGCAGCTTGGGGCAGGGGAACAATGAGCAGTTCTTC. It codes for CASSLGQGNNEQFF.

The J gene is TRBJ2-1, the V gene TRBV5-1, with 7 bases fitting TRBD1. Unmatched junction bases numbered 9, after V lost 6 bases and J lost 6 bases. The CDR3 has 14 amino acids. Germline assignment: CDR1 SGHRS and CDR2 YFSETQ. DNA for the CDR3: TGCGCCAGCACCGCCGGGACAGCTTCCAATGAGCAGTTCTTC. The encoded protein is CASTAGTASNEQFF. The whole variable domain, filled in from reference TRBV5-1 and TRBJ2-1, reads KAGVTQTPRYLIKTRGQQVTLSCSPISGHRSVSWYQQTPGQGLQFLFEYFSETQRNKGNFPGRFSGRQFSNSRSEMNVSTLELGDSALYLCASTAGTASNEQFFGPGTRLTVL.

This clone turned up a few times. The chain joins TRBV6-6 to TRBJ1-1, with D possibly matching TRBD1 (6 bases). CDR3 size: 16 residues. The V gene's germline CDR1 is MNHNY and CDR2 SVGAGI (reference sequence). V shed 2 bases and J shed 2 bases, with 15 bases lying between them. CDR3 sequence reads: CASSYKPRGPNTEAFF. CDR3 nucleotide sequence: TGTGCCAGCAGTTACAAACCCAGGGGCCCTAACACTGAAGCTTTCTTT.

The chain couples TRBV19 to TRBJ2-1, with a possible D match to TRBD2 (6 bases). CDR3 length: 13 amino acids. V was cut by 3 bases and J by 9 bases, with 12 bases left in between. Germline V lookup: CDR1 LNHDA, CDR2 SQIVND (reference sequence). CDR3 sequence: CASSMQGGGEQFF. For the CDR3, the DNA is TGTGCCAGTAGTATGCAGGGAGGCGGTGAGCAGTTCTTC. Full variable domain (outside the CDR3, taken from reference TRBV19 and TRBJ2-1): DGGITQSPKYLFRKEGQNVTLSCEQNLNHDAMYWYRQDPGQGLRLIYYSQIVNDFQKGDIAEGYSVSREKKESFPLTVTSAQKNPTAFYLCASSMQGGGEQFFGPGTRLTVL.

This clone showed up just a few times. CDR3: CASSVGSQLDYNEQFF. The DNA of the CDR3 is TGTGCCAGCAGCGTAGGCAGCCAGCTAGATTACAATGAGCAGTTCTTC. This rearrangement joins TRBV9 to TRBJ2-1, with D unclear. Trimming cost V 0 bases and J 4 bases, with 14 bases left between them. Looked up from germline, CDR1 is SGDLS and CDR2 is YYNGEE. This CDR3 contains 16 residues.

The chain carries TRBV5-6 and TRBJ2-2; TRBD2 agrees at 13 bases. This CDR3 has 17 residues. J gave up 8 bases and V 0 bases, and 7 bases lay outside the gene matches. CDR1 and CDR2 (germline): SGHDT, YYEEEE. For the CDR3, the DNA is TGTGCCAGCAGCTTGGTTGGCGGACTAGCGGGAGATGGGGAGCTGTTTTTT. It translates to CASSLVGGLAGDGELFF.

This clone was observed a handful of times. The V and J genes are TRBV28 and TRBJ1-1; D not resolved. This CDR3 spans 17 amino acids. Trimming shortened V by 3 bases and J by 0 bases, and 17 bases separated the two germline ends. The germline gives CDR1 MDHEN, CDR2 SYDVKM. CDR3 protein: CASSFGGRRYMNTEAFF. The CDR3 DNA follows: TGTGCCAGCAGTTTCGGCGGAAGGCGGTACATGAACACTGAAGCTTTCTTT.

This clone was found a few times. CDR3 loop: CASSLSEVDTQYF. The CDR3 DNA is TGTGCCAGCAGCTTGTCAGAGGTGGATACGCAGTATTTT. This sequence joins TRBV13 and TRBJ2-3; no reliable D call. The germline CDR1 and CDR2 sequences are PRHDT and FYEKMQ (reference sequence). Trimming took 3 bases from V and 6 from J, leaving 10 bases between them. This CDR3 region has 13 residues. The full variable domain, with the rest looked up from reference TRBV13 and TRBJ2-3, is AAGVIQSPRHLIKEKRETATLKCYPIPRHDTVYWYQQGPGQDPQFLISFYEKMQSDKGSIPDRFSAQQFSDYHSELNMSSLELGDSALYFCASSLSEVDTQYFGPGTRLTVL.

This clone was observed a few times. The chain joins TRBV7-3 to TRBJ2-1; weak D call: TRBD1 (5 bases). Trimming left V 8 bases short and J 8 bases short, with 16 bases between. Germline values: CDR1 SGHTA, CDR2 FQGTGA. The CDR3 spans 13 residues. CDR3 residues: CASGRGGPDEQFF. The CDR3 DNA reads as TGTGCCAGCGGAAGGGGTGGCCCCGATGAGCAGTTCTTC.

On this clone itself: One junction end does not reproduce the germline sequence, and a read error may be involved. The chain links TRBV7-7 to TRBJ2-7; D is perhaps TRBD2 (5 bases). The CDR3 loop spans 13 amino acids. Looked up from germline, CDR1 is SSHAT and CDR2 is FNYEAQ (reference sequence). CDR3 sequence: CASSIQRGYEQYF. Written as DNA, the CDR3 is TGTGCTAGCAGCATCCAACGGGGCTACGAGCAGTACTTC.

This clone was counted between two and nine times. V usage is TRBV28 and J usage is TRBJ1-5; 9 nucleotides agree with TRBD1. The CDR3 consists of 15 residues. Germline lookup yields CDR1 MDHEN and CDR2 SYDVKM. Germline trimming cut 6 bases from V and 5 bases from J; bases unmatched to any gene: 8. The CDR3 region is CASRPQGASYQPQHF. The DNA of the CDR3 is TGTGCCAGCAGACCACAGGGGGCCTCGTATCAGCCCCAGCATTTT.

This clone was observed a few times. The V and J genes are TRBV18 and TRBJ2-7, with D maybe TRBD1 (6 bases). The CDR3 extends over 14 amino acids. The germline gives CDR1 KGHSH, CDR2 LQKENI. The V end lost 0 bases, the J end lost 2 bases, and 8 bases lay between the germline ends. CDR3 amino acids: CASSPPGAAYEQYF. CDR3 coding DNA: TGTGCCAGCTCACCACCGGGGGCAGCCTACGAGCAGTACTTC.

The CDR3 coding sequence is TGTGCCAGCAGTGTTTTGTCGAGCAATCAGCCCCAGCATTTT. Translating it yields CASSVLSSNQPQHF. The chain employs TRBV25-1 and TRBJ1-5; the D is unclear. The CDR3 has 14 residues. Trimming took off 4 bases at V and 1 base at J, with 8 bases between the two ends. Germline lookup yields CDR1 MGHDK and CDR2 SYGVNS. Based on the CDR3 plus reference TRBV25-1 and TRBJ1-5, the full variable domain is EADIYQTPRYLVIGTGKKITLECSQTMGHDKMYWYQQDPGMELHLIHYSYGVNSTEKGDLSSESTVSRIRTEHFPLTLESARPSHTSQYLCASSVLSSNQPQHFGDGTRLSIL.